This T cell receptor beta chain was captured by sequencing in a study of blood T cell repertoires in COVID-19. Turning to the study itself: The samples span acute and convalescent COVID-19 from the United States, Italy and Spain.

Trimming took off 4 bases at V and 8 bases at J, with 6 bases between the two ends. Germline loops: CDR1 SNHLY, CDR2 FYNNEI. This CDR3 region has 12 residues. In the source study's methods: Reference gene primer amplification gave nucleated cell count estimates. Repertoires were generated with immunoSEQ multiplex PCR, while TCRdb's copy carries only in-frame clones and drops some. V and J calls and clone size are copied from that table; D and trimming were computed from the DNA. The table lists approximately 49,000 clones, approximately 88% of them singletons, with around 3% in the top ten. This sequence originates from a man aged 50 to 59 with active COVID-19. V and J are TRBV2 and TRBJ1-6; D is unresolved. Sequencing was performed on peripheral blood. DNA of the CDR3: TGTGCCAGCAGTGGTCAGGATTCACCCCTCCACTTT. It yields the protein CASSGQDSPLHF.